The rows below give T cell receptor beta chains drawn from one sample of a study of synovial regulatory T cells in juvenile arthritis. Data came from immunoSEQ multiplex PCR; TCRdb stores just in-frame clones and leaves some out. In total, the table holds under 3,000 clones. Sequencing used Treg cells from the synovium. The receptors stem from a donor aged 2-29 years with juvenile idiopathic arthritis. Both conserved end residues are part of each CDR3. Size tells how often a clone was seen, or its class if it is expanded.

J gene,clone size,V gene,CDR3 protein
TRBJ1-1,medium-sized,TRBV19,CASRDRLVNTEAFF
TRBJ1-3,medium-sized,TRBV6-5,CASSYSQTGAGNTIYF
TRBJ1-5,medium-sized,TRBV7-9,CASSWDSNQPQHF
TRBJ2-1,medium-sized,TRBV5-6,CASSSDRGFSSYNEQFF
TRBJ2-7,medium-sized,TRBV4-1,CASSQDQLGTGTSYEQYF
TRBJ2-7,medium-sized,TRBV5-1,CASSLQQSATYEQYF
TRBJ2-2,medium-sized,TRBV18,CASSPVTGELFF
TRBJ2-3,medium-sized,TRBV5-1,CASSLVGTTTDTQYF
TRBJ1-2,medium-sized,TRBV7-6,CASSLEGGHPNYGYTF
TRBJ2-1,medium-sized,TRBV18,CASSPDRGLANEQFF
TRBJ1-5,medium-sized,TRBV6-1,CASSEFQASNQPQHF
TRBJ2-7,medium-sized,TRBV7-8,CASSTGLGRTSWYEQYF
TRBJ1-5,medium-sized,TRBV7-9,CASSSGVLQHF
TRBJ2-7,medium-sized,TRBV6-1,CAPLNGGPGAYEQYF
TRBJ2-1,medium-sized,TRBV30,CAWNAFWTNNEQFF
TRBJ1-1,medium-sized,TRBV27,CASSLWDNTEAFF
TRBJ2-7,medium-sized,TRBV6-5,CASSLGHSGNYEQYF
TRBJ2-1,medium-sized,TRBV11-2,CASSLLLAGVNEQFF
TRBJ2-7,medium-sized,TRBV13,CASSLGQGRYEQYF
TRBJ2-2,medium-sized,TRBV6-6,CASSTSGRAGELFF
TRBJ2-4,medium-sized,TRBV25-1,CASSPGQELAKNIQYF
TRBJ2-1,medium-sized,TRBV28,CASSFFGASGRNEQFF
TRBJ2-3,medium-sized,TRBV7-2,CASSVTSGTDTQYF
TRBJ1-5,medium-sized,TRBV5-1,CASSLGGTSNQPQHF
TRBJ1-1,medium-sized,TRBV6-6,CASSYSRPYGTEAFF
TRBJ1-3,medium-sized,TRBV6-5,CASSGQGRTGNTIYF
TRBJ2-1,medium-sized,TRBV25-1,CASSRLGQGNEQFF
TRBJ2-7,medium-sized,TRBV25-1,CASSSRPPRGEQYF
TRBJ1-1,medium-sized,TRBV18,CASSYRGKNTEAFF
TRBJ2-2,medium-sized,TRBV30,CAWSATGLAALREHRGAVF
TRBJ2-7,medium-sized,TRBV7-2,CASSSGLSYEQYF
TRBJ2-7,medium-sized,TRBV5-5,CASSGSSPYEQYF